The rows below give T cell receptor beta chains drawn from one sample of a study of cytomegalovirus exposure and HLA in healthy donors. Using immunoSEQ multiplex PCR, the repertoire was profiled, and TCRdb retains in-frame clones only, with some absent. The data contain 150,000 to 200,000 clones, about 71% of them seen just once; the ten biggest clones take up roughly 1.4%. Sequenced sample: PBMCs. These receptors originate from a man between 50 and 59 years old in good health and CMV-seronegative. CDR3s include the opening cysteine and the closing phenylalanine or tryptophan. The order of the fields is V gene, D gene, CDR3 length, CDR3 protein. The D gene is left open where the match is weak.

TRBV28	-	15	CASSLRQGGPYEQYF
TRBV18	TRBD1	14	CASSGGQGNTEAFF
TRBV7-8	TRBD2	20	CASSLVPIAGGPRVLETQYF
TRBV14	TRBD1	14	CASSQTGGFYGYTF
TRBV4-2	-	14	CASSQGGSVREQYF
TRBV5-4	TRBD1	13	CASSLGQGGGYTF
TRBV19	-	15	CASSPPGRGNQPQHF
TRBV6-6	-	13	CASSLTVGAEQYF
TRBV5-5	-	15	CASSLAVGRTYEQYF
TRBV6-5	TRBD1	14	CASSRDRGIYEQYF
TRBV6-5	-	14	CASSYYRTGYEQFF
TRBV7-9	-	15	CASSYRGEINTEAFF
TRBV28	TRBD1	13	CAHRQGKNYGYTF
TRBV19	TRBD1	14	CASSVTGINSPLHF
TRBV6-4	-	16	CASSDSSLGAVTEAFF
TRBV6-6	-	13	CASTKLGTDTQYF
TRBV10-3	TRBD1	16	CAISEPGQGATYEQYF
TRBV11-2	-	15	CASSLVARANYEQYF
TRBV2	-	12	CASFGERTEAFF
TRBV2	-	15	CASSETPYRDTEAFF
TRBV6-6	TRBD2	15	CASRSLAGVLGEQYF
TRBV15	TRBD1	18	CATSSSLAYRGDGGELFF
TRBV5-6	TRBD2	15	CASSLRGGNTYEQYF
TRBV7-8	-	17	CASSPTGGGGLDEKLFF
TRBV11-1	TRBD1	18	CASSKGGTGGRTNTEAFF
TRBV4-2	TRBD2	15	CASSQEGGVPYEQYF
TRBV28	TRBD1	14	CASSSRQGTQPQHF
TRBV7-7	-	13	CASSSGQFNEQYF
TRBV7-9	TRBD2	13	CASSLPRGDEQFF
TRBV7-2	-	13	CASSLTGSQPQHF
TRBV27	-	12	CASSSQTGELFF
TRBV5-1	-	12	CASSLRPGEAFF
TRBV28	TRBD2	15	CASSSLAGGNNEQFF
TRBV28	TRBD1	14	CASSFGQGGTEAFF
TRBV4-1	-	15	CASSQDRFYNSPLHF
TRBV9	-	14	CASSVEELNNEQFF
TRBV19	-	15	CASSIDGRPSYEQYF
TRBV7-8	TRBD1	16	CASSLSWTGSDETQYF
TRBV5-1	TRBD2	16	CASSLGAGGSTDTQYF
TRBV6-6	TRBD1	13	CASKQGENTEAFF
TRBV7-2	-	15	CASSLDGGGNTEAFF
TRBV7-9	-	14	CASSTPAGPDTQYF
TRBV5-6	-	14	CASSLSYSGNTIYF
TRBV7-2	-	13	CASSANLYQPQHF
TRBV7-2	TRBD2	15	CASSPGGVTYNEQFF
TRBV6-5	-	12	CASNDSPYEQYF